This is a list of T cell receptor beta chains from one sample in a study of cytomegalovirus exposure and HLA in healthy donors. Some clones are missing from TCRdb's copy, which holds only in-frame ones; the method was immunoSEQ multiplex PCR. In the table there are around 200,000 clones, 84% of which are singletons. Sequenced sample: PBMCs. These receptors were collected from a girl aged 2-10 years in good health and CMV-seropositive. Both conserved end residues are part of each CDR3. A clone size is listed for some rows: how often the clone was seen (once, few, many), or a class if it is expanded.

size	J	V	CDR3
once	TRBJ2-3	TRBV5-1	CASSSILAGGTDTQYF
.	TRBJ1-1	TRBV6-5	CASSEIRDTEAFF
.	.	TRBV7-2	CASSLGVAGTYEQYF
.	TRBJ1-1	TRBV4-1	CASSPQGAPNSAFF
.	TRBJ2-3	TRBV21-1	CALKGASGILTDTQYF
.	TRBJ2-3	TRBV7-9	CASSPPGLAGSTDTQYF
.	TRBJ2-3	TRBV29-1	CSVTTSGSETDTQYF
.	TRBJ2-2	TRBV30	CAWGGWESNTGELFF
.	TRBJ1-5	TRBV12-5	CASASVGGGNQPQHF
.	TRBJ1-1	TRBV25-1	CASSEFWEEERAFF
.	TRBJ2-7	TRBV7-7	CASSRDRTYEQYF
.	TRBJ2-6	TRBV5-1	CASSLVKVTGVAGANVLTF